The T cell receptor beta chain under discussion was sequenced for a study of blood T cell repertoires in COVID-19. In the study overall: The United States, Italy and Spain provided the acute and convalescent COVID-19 samples. T cells, B-cell-depleted T cells, or PBMCs supplied cDNA or gDNA.

Original handling: Reference gene primer amplification gave estimated nucleated cell counts. Sequencing was performed with immunoSEQ multiplex PCR; in TCRdb, only in-frame clones are kept and a portion is missing. V, J and clone size reflect that table, while D and trimming were determined from the DNA. The sample contains under 300,000 clones, around 83% of which appear only once. This CDR3 comprises 13 residues. CDR1 and CDR2 from the germline V gene are SGHNT and YYREEE (reference sequence). V was clipped by 3 bases and J by 7 bases; unmatched bases: 1. The sample comprised peripheral blood. This clonotype was sampled from a man in his forties who had recovered from COVID-19. The J gene is TRBJ2-1, the V gene TRBV5-4; 10 bases agree with TRBD2. DNA of the CDR3: TGTGCCAGCAGCTGGGGACTAGCGAATGAGCAGTTCTTC. This codes for CASSWGLANEQFF.